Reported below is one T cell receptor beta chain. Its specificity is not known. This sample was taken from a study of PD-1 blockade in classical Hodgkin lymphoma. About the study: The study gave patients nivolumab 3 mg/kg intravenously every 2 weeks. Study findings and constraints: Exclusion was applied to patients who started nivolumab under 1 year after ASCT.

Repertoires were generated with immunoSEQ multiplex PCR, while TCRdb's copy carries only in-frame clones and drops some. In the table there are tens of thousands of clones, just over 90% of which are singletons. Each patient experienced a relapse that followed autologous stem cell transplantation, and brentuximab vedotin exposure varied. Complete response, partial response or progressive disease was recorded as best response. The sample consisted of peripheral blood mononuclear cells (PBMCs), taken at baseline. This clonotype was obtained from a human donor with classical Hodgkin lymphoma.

CDR3 residues: CASSLKTGPNYGYTF. The CDR3 nucleotides read TGTGCCAGCAGCTTAAAAACAGGGCCTAACTATGGCTACACCTTC. The V call is TRBV11-1, the J call TRBJ1-2, with D possibly being TRBD1 (6 bases). The CDR3 runs 15 residues. V was trimmed by 2 bases and J by 0 bases, leaving 10 bases between them. Germline CDR1 SGHAT, CDR2 FQDESV (reference sequence).